This T cell receptor (beta chain) emerged from a study of blood T cell repertoires in COVID-19. Study as a whole: The cDNA or gDNA used as material had been derived from T cells, B-cell-depleted T cells, or PBMCs.

As originally analysed: Scientists estimated how many nucleated cells there were by amplifying reference gene primers. Profiling relied on immunoSEQ multiplex PCR, and the TCRdb table lists in-frame clones only, not all of them. Clone size and the V and J calls come from that table; the DNA yielded D and trimming. The repertoire holds under 300,000 clones, 88% seen once, with 0.8% in the top ten. Trimming removed 3 bases from V and 1 base from J, with 6 bases in between. This CDR3 region has 13 residues. Germline V gene lookup returns CDR1 KGHSH and CDR2 LQKENI. The material sequenced was peripheral blood. The chain carries TRBV18 and TRBJ1-1; D gene unclear. The TCR comes from a woman in her thirties with acute or convalescent COVID-19. The CDR3 region is CASSPAGNTEAFF. The DNA of the CDR3 is TGTGCCAGCTCACCGGCTGGGAACACTGAAGCTTTCTTT.